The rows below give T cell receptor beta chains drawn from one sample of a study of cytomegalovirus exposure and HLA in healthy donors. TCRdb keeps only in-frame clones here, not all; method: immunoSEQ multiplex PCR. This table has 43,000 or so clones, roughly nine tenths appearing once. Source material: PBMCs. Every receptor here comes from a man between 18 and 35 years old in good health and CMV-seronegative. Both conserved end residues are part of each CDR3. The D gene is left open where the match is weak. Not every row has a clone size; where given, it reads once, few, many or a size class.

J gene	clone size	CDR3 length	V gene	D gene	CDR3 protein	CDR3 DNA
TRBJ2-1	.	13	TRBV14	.	CASSRDLDDEQFF	TGTGCCAGCAGCCGCGACTTAGACGATGAGCAGTTCTTC
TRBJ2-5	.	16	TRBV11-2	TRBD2	CASSSGLAGGGETQYF	TGTGCCAGCAGCTCGGGACTCGCGGGGGGGGGAGAGACCCAGTACTTC
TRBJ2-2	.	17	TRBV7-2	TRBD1	CASSRNPGQGNTGELFF	TGTGCCAGCAGCCGGAATCCGGGACAGGGGAACACCGGGGAGCTGTTTTTT
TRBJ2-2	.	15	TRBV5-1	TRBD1	CASSLGDRDTGELFF	TGCGCCAGCAGCTTGGGGGACAGGGATACCGGGGAGCTGTTTTTT
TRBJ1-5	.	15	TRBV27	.	CASSPGTTSNQPQHF	TGTGCCAGCAGTCCTGGGACAACCAGCAATCAGCCCCAGCATTTT
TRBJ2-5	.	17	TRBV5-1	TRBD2	CARSGGLAGGPPETQYF	TGCGCCCGCAGCGGGGGACTAGCGGGGGGGCCCCCGGAGACCCAGTACTTC
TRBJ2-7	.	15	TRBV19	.	CASSIGSAGSYEQYF	TGTGCCAGTAGTATTGGGTCGGCAGGCTCCTACGAGCAGTACTTC
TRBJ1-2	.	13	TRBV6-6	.	CASSQGTNYGYTF	TGTGCCAGCAGCCAGGGAACTAACTATGGCTACACCTTC
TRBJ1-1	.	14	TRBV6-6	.	CASSYGGTRTEAFF	TGTGCCAGCAGTTACGGCGGCACCCGCACTGAAGCTTTCTTT
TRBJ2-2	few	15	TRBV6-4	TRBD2	CASSESGSDAGELFF	TGTGCCAGCAGTGAAAGCGGGAGTGACGCCGGGGAGCTGTTTTTT
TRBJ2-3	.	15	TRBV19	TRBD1	CASSSTGQGKDTQYF	TGTGCCAGTAGTAGTACCGGACAGGGAAAAGATACGCAGTATTTT
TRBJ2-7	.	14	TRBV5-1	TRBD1	CASSLTGGVYEQYF	TGCGCCAGCAGCTTGACAGGGGGAGTCTACGAGCAGTACTTC
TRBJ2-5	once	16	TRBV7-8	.	CASSLSTGIFQETQYF	TGTGCCAGCAGCTTAAGCACAGGGATTTTTCAAGAGACCCAGTACTTC
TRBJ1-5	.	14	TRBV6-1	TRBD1	CASTGSGGNQPQHF	TGTGCCAGCACCGGGTCAGGGGGAAATCAGCCCCAGCATTTT
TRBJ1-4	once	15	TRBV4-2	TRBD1	CASSLIQGAGEKLFF	TGTGCCAGCAGCCTAATACAGGGGGCAGGTGAAAAACTGTTTTTT
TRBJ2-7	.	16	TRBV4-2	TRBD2	CASSQAGLAGSYEQYF	TGTGCCAGCAGCCAAGCGGGACTAGCAGGCTCCTACGAGCAGTACTTC
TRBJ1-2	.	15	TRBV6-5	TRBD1	CASSWTGGSKRGYTF	TGTGCCAGCAGCTGGACAGGGGGGAGCAAGCGGGGCTACACCTTC
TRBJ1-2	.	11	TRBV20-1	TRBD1	CSARTGGGYTF	TGCAGTGCTAGGACAGGGGGGGGCTACACCTTC